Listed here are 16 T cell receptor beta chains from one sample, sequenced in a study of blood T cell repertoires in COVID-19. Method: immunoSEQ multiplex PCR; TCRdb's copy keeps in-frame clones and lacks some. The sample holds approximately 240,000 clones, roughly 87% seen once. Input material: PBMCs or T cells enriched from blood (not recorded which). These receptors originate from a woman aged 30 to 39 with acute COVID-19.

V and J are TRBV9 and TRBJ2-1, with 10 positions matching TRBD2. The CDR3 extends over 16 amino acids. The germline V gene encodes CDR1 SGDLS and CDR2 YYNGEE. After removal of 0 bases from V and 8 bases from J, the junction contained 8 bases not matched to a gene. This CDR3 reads CASSVGAGGSGYEQFF. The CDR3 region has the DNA TGTGCCAGCAGCGTAGGAGCGGGAGGGTCTGGATATGAGCAGTTCTTC.

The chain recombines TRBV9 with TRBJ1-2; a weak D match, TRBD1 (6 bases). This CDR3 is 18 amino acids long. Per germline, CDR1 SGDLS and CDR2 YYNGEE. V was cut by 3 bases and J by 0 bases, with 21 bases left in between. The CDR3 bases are TGTGCCAGCAGCGGAACAGGGAAGGAATATGGGCCTAACTATGGCTACACCTTC. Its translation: CASSGTGKEYGPNYGYTF.

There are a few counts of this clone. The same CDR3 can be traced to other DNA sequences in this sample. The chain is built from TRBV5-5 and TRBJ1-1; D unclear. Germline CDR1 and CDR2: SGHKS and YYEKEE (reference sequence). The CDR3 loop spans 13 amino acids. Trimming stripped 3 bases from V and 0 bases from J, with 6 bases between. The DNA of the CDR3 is TGTGCCAGCAGCTGGGCCATGAACACTGAAGCTTTCTTT. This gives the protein CASSWAMNTEAFF.

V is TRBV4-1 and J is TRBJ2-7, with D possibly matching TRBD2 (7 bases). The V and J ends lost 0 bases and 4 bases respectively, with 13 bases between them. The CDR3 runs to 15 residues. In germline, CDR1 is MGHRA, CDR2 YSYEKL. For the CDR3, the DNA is TGCGCCAGCAGCCAAGAGGGGGCCGGGAGGTACGAGCAGTACTTC. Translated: CASSQEGAGRYEQYF.

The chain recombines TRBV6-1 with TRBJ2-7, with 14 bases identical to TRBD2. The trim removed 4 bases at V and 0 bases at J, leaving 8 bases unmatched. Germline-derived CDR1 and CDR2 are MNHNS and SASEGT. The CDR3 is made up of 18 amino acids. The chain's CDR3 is CASSAGTSGGSFSYEQYF. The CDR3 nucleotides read TGTGCCAGCAGTGCAGGGACTAGCGGGGGATCATTCTCCTACGAGCAGTACTTC.

The CDR3: CASRESGEGTEAFF. The CDR3 nucleotides are TGTGCCAGCAGAGAATCAGGGGAGGGGACTGAAGCTTTCTTT. The rearrangement joins TRBV28 to TRBJ1-1; perhaps TRBD1 as D (6 bases). The CDR3 runs to 14 residues. Germline V gives CDR1 MDHEN, CDR2 SYDVKM. V lost 6 bases and J lost 5, with 16 bases in between.

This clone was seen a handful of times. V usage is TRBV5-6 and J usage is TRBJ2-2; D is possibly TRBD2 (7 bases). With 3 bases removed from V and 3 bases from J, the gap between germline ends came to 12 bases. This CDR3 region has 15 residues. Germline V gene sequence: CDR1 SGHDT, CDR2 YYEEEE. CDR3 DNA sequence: TGTGCCAGCAGCTCGGGGAGGGGGTACACCGGGGAGCTGTTTTTT. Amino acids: CASSSGRGYTGELFF.

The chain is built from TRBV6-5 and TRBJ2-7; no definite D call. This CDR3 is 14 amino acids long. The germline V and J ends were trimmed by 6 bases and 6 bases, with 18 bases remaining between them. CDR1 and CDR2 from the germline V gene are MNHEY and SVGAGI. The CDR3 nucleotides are TGTGCCAGCAGGTTGTTGGGCAGGATAGGCGAGCAGTACTTC. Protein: CASRLLGRIGEQYF.

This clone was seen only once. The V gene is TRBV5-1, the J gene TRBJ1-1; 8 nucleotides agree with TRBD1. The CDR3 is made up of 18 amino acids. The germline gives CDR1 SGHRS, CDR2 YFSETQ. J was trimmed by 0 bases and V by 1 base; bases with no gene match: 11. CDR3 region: CASSLSSGQAIVNTEAFF. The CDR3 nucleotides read TGCGCCAGCAGCTTGTCTTCGGGACAGGCGATAGTGAACACTGAAGCTTTCTTT.

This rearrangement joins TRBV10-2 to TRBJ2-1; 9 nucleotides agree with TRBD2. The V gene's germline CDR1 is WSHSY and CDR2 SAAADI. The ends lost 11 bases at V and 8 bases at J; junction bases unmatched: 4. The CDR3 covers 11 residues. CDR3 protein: CAAGGGHEQFF. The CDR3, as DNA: TGCGCCGCGGGGGGGGGCCATGAGCAGTTCTTC.

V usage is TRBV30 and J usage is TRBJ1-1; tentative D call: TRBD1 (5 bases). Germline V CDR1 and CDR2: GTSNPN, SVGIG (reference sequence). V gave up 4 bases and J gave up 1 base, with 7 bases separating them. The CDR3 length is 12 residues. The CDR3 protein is CAWIRGNTEAFF. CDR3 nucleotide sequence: TGTGCCTGGATAAGGGGGAACACTGAAGCTTTCTTT.

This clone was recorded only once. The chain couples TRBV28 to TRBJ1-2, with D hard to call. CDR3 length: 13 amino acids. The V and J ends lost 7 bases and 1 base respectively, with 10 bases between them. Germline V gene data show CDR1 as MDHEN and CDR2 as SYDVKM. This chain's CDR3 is CASMPGDNYGYTF. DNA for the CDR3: TGTGCCAGCATGCCCGGGGATAACTATGGCTACACCTTC.

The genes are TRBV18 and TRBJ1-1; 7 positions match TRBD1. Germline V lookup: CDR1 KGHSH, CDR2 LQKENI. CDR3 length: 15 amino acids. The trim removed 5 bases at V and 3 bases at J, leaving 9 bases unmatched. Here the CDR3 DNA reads TGTGCCAGCTCAAGGCAAACAACAGGGGACACTGAAGCTTTCTTT. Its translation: CASSRQTTGDTEAFF.

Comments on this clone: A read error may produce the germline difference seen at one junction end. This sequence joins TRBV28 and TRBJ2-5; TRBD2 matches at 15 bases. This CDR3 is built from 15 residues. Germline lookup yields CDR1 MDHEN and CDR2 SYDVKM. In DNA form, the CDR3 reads TGTGCCAGCAGTCTTGGGACTAGCGGGAGGTACCAGCGGGACTTC. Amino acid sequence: CASSLGTSGRYQRDF.

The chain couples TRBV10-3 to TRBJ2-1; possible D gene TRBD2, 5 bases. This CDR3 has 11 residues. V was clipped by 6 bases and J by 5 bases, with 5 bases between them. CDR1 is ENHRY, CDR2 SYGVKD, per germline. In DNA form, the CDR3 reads TGTGCCATCAGGGGAGACAATGAGCAGTTCTTC. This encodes CAIRGDNEQFF.

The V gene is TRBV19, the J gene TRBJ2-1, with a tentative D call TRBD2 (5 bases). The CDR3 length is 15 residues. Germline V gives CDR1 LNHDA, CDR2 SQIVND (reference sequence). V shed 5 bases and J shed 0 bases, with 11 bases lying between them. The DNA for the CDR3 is TGTGCCAGTAGTCCCGACTATCGCTCCTACAATGAGCAGTTCTTC. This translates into CASSPDYRSYNEQFF. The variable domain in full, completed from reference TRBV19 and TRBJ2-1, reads DGGITQSPKYLFRKEGQNVTLSCEQNLNHDAMYWYRQDPGQGLRLIYYSQIVNDFQKGDIAEGYSVSREKKESFPLTVTSAQKNPTAFYLCASSPDYRSYNEQFFGPGTRLTVL.